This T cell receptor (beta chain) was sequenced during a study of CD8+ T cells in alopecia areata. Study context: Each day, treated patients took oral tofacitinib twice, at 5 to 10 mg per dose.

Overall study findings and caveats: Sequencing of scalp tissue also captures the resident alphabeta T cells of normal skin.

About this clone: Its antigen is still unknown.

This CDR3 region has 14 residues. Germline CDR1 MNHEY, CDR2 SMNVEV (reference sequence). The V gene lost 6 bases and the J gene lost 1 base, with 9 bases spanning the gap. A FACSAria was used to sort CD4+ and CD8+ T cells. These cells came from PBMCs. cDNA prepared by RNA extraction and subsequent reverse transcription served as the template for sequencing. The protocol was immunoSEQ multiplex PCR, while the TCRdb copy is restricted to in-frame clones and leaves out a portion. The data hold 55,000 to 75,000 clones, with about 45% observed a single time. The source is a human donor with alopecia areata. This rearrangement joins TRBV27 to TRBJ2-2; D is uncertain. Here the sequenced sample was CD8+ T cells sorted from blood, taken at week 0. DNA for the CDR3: TGTGCCAGCAGCTGGGTGCGGAACACCGGGGAGCTGTTTTTT. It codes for CASSWVRNTGELFF.